This is a list of T cell receptor beta chains from one sample in a study of a mutant IDH1 vaccine in newly diagnosed glioma. These receptors are not linked to any known antigen. TCRdb's copy holds only in-frame clones and misses some; the assay was immunoSEQ multiplex PCR. The table has approximately 28,000 clones, roughly 80% seen once; the top ten hold under 8.5%. Sequences were derived from PBMCs, sampled from a glioma patient whose treatment included an IDH1 peptide vaccine. The origin of the receptors is a woman in her late teens or twenties with glioma. Each CDR3 is given without its conserved first and last residue. D genes are given only for firm matches.

d_gene: NA; v_gene: TRBV7-9; len: 13; j_gene: TRBJ2-1; CDR3aa: ASSLVGDSYNEQF
d_gene: NA; v_gene: TRBV6-1; len: 12; j_gene: TRBJ2-7; CDR3aa: ASTGYGDSYEQY
d_gene: NA; v_gene: TRBV10-3; len: 12; j_gene: TRBJ2-7; CDR3aa: AISEVKGGNEQY
d_gene: NA; v_gene: TRBV4-3; len: 19; j_gene: TRBJ2-6; CDR3aa: ASSQDRRQDGIGSGANVLT
d_gene: NA; v_gene: TRBV6-1; len: 13; j_gene: TRBJ2-1; CDR3aa: ASSEVDSSYNEQF
d_gene: NA; v_gene: TRBV6-1; len: 10; j_gene: TRBJ1-4; CDR3aa: ASSEPRGKLF
d_gene: NA; v_gene: TRBV6-5; len: 12; j_gene: TRBJ1-2; CDR3aa: ASSQWVEAYGYT
d_gene: NA; v_gene: TRBV10-3; len: 12; j_gene: TRBJ1-3; CDR3aa: ATRDPNSGNTIY
d_gene: NA; v_gene: TRBV5-5; len: 13; j_gene: TRBJ2-1; CDR3aa: ASSFLQATYNEQF
d_gene: NA; v_gene: TRBV7-8; len: 13; j_gene: TRBJ1-2; CDR3aa: ASSLRLREGYGYT
d_gene: TRBD1; v_gene: TRBV29-1; len: 14; j_gene: TRBJ2-1; CDR3aa: SVLPRAGTGGNEQF
d_gene: TRBD2; v_gene: TRBV2; len: 13; j_gene: TRBJ2-1; CDR3aa: ASRASGGAYNEQF
d_gene: NA; v_gene: TRBV21-1; len: 13; j_gene: TRBJ2-1; CDR3aa: ASSGREGPGYEQF
d_gene: TRBD2; v_gene: TRBV4-3; len: 13; j_gene: TRBJ2-1; CDR3aa: ASSQDSWGGNEQF
d_gene: TRBD1; v_gene: TRBV6-4; len: 14; j_gene: TRBJ1-6; CDR3aa: ASSDGSRDRGSPLH
d_gene: NA; v_gene: TRBV5-1; len: 12; j_gene: TRBJ2-1; CDR3aa: ASSFRDTYNEQF
d_gene: TRBD1; v_gene: TRBV5-6; len: 13; j_gene: TRBJ2-1; CDR3aa: ASSLGGTVYNEQF
d_gene: TRBD2; v_gene: TRBV10-3; len: 12; j_gene: TRBJ2-7; CDR3aa: AISESAGGYEQY
d_gene: NA; v_gene: TRBV6-6; len: 13; j_gene: TRBJ2-3; CDR3aa: ASSYSRGSADTQY
d_gene: TRBD1; v_gene: TRBV30; len: 10; j_gene: TRBJ2-3; CDR3aa: AWRTGGDTQY
d_gene: NA; v_gene: TRBV19; len: 11; j_gene: TRBJ2-3; CDR3aa: ATAGTSRGTQY
d_gene: NA; v_gene: TRBV27; len: 11; j_gene: TRBJ1-1; CDR3aa: ASSLPGNTEAF
d_gene: NA; v_gene: TRBV19; len: 10; j_gene: TRBJ1-1; CDR3aa: ASKVGYTEAF
d_gene: NA; v_gene: TRBV7-9; len: 13; j_gene: TRBJ1-1; CDR3aa: ASSPTGRVDTEAF
d_gene: NA; v_gene: TRBV2; len: 10; j_gene: TRBJ1-1; CDR3aa: ASSVIFGVAF
d_gene: TRBD1; v_gene: TRBV28; len: 12; j_gene: TRBJ2-5; CDR3aa: ASSLPGQGKTQY
d_gene: NA; v_gene: TRBV4-3; len: 14; j_gene: TRBJ2-7; CDR3aa: ASSQVTVDSPYEQY
d_gene: NA; v_gene: TRBV29-1; len: 9; j_gene: TRBJ2-3; CDR3aa: SVEMSGPQY
d_gene: NA; v_gene: TRBV10-3; len: 12; j_gene: TRBJ2-2; CDR3aa: AISESLGAGELF
d_gene: NA; v_gene: TRBV29-1; len: 12; j_gene: TRBJ2-2; CDR3aa: SATGSANTGELF
d_gene: NA; v_gene: TRBV5-8; len: 9; j_gene: TRBJ2-1; CDR3aa: ASSWNNEQF